What follows describes a single T cell receptor beta chain. TCRdb reanalyzed the 5' RACE reads, giving one entry per CDR3 protein sequence and no DNA. In all, the sample yields around 97,000 distinct CDR3 sequences. Collection yielded 2.5 to 3 ml of blood per donor. This sample is drawn from a study of monozygotic twins with inflammatory bowel disease. Germline CDR1 SGHRS, CDR2 YFSETQ. The CDR3 has 13 amino acids. This sequence joins TRBV5-1 and TRBJ2-1; the D gene TCRdb calls, TRBD1, cannot be checked with no DNA. Source material: blood. The sequence was obtained from a human donor with ulcerative colitis or Crohn's disease, or a healthy co-twin of an affected twin (not recorded which). This CDR3 is CASSFRQAWEQFF.